This passage covers 32 T cell receptor beta chains from one sample sequenced in a study of blood T cell repertoires in COVID-19. TCRdb's table, derived via immunoSEQ multiplex PCR, lists solely in-frame clones and lacks some. The data contain roughly 380,000 clones, 85% of them seen just once; the ten biggest clones take up around 3.4%. The sample taken for sequencing was peripheral blood. These receptors came from a woman between 18 and 29 years old with acute or convalescent COVID-19.

The chain combines TRBV9 with TRBJ2-3; D unclear. Trimming shortened V by 0 bases and J by 4 bases, and 9 bases separated the two germline ends. The V gene's germline CDR1 is SGDLS and CDR2 YYNGEE. This CDR3 has 14 amino acids. The CDR3 bases are TGTGCCAGCAGCGTAGCTCGGGTCGCAGATACGCAGTATTTT. It specifies CASSVARVADTQYF.

CDR3 protein: CATSDSQGGEQYF. The DNA for the CDR3 is TGTGCCACCAGTGATTCACAGGGTGGGGAGCAGTACTTC. This sequence joins TRBV24-1 and TRBJ2-7; a possible D gene is TRBD1 (6 bases). The CDR3 loop spans 13 amino acids. The germline V and J ends were trimmed by 2 bases and 7 bases, with 11 bases remaining between them. The germline V gene has CDR1 KGHDR and CDR2 SFDVKD.

The rearrangement uses TRBV2 and TRBJ1-4, with TRBD1 matching over 9 bases. This CDR3 contains 16 residues. J lost 3 bases, V lost 6 bases, and 8 bases had no gene match. CDR1 SNHLY and CDR2 FYNNEI come from the germline V gene. The CDR3 DNA reads as TGTGCCAGCAGAACAGGGGGCTGGGTGGCTAATGAAAAACTGTTTTTT. This codes for CASRTGGWVANEKLFF.

V is TRBV7-9 and J is TRBJ2-7, with 10 bases matching TRBD2. The V gene end was trimmed by 0 bases and the J gene end by 5 bases; junction bases not matched to a gene: 7. The CDR3 extends over 16 amino acids. Germline V gene lookup returns CDR1 SEHNR and CDR2 FQNEAQ (reference sequence). This chain's CDR3 is CASSLALAGAGDEQYF. DNA for the CDR3: TGTGCCAGCAGCTTAGCTCTAGCGGGGGCAGGAGACGAGCAGTACTTC.

The V call is TRBV28, the J call TRBJ1-2; 8 nucleotides match TRBD1. The CDR3 totals 13 residues. Germline-derived CDR1 and CDR2 are MDHEN and SYDVKM. The V gene end was trimmed by 10 bases and the J gene end by 1 base; junction bases not matched to a gene: 5. This CDR3 reads CANSDRGNYGYTF. CDR3 nucleotide sequence: TGTGCCAACTCCGACAGGGGTAACTATGGCTACACCTTC.

CDR3 nucleotides: TGTGCCATCAGTGAGTCCGCCGGGAGCCCCTACGAGCAGTACTTC. Protein: CAISESAGSPYEQYF. The chain joins TRBV10-3 to TRBJ2-7, with D possibly TRBD2 on 6 matching bases. This CDR3 has 15 amino acids. CDR1 and CDR2 (germline): ENHRY, SYGVKD. The V and J ends lost 0 bases and 2 bases respectively, with 11 bases between them.

V usage is TRBV7-8 and J usage is TRBJ2-1; 10 bases match TRBD2. This CDR3 comprises 16 residues. V lost 0 bases, J lost 13 bases, and 12 bases stayed unmatched. Germline V gene data show CDR1 as SGHVS and CDR2 as FQNEAQ. CDR3 in DNA: TGTGCCAGCAGCTTAGCTTTGCAGGGTCCTAGCGGGAGCCAGTTCTTC. Translation: CASSLALQGPSGSQFF.

J is TRBJ1-5 and V is TRBV19; weak D call: TRBD1 (6 bases). The ends were cut back, 4 bases at V and 1 base at J, with 14 bases in the middle. The germline V gene has CDR1 LNHDA and CDR2 SQIVND (reference sequence). This CDR3 spans 16 amino acids. The CDR3 reads CASSTEAGQSNQPQHF. Written as DNA, the CDR3 is TGTGCCAGTAGTACCGAGGCCGGACAGAGCAATCAGCCCCAGCATTTT. The whole variable domain, filled in from reference TRBV19 and TRBJ1-5, reads DGGITQSPKYLFRKEGQNVTLSCEQNLNHDAMYWYRQDPGQGLRLIYYSQIVNDFQKGDIAEGYSVSREKKESFPLTVTSAQKNPTAFYLCASSTEAGQSNQPQHFGDGTRLSIL.

The chain uses TRBV7-2 and TRBJ2-2; D gene uncertain. The CDR3 sequence is 11 residues long. The germline V gene has CDR1 SGHTA and CDR2 FQGNSA. Trimming took 2 bases from V and 7 from J, leaving 2 bases between them. DNA of the CDR3: TGTGCCAGCAGCTTACACGGGGAGCTGTTTTTT. Its translation is CASSLHGELFF.

The chain couples TRBV6-4 to TRBJ1-1; D is possibly TRBD1 (5 bases). Germline V gene lookup returns CDR1 MRHNA and CDR2 SNTAGT. The length of the CDR3 is 18 residues. Trimming removed 0 bases from V and 7 bases from J, with 24 bases in between. CDR3: CASSDSRPVPAGQFEAFF. Here the CDR3 DNA reads TGTGCCAGCAGTGACTCGAGGCCCGTTCCCGCAGGGCAATTTGAAGCTTTCTTT.

The chain has TRBV5-6 and TRBJ2-7; 9 bases align to TRBD2. Trimming at V came to 0 bases and at J to 6 bases, leaving 7 bases not matched to a gene. The CDR3 runs to 15 residues. The V gene's germline CDR1 is SGHDT and CDR2 YYEEEE. The CDR3: CASSLGVAGVIEQYF. The CDR3 nucleotides are TGTGCCAGCAGCTTGGGGGTAGCGGGGGTCATCGAGCAGTACTTC.

The chain carries TRBV21-1 and TRBJ1-5. TRBV21-1 is flagged as a pseudogene. The length of the CDR3 is 12 residues. CDR3 in DNA: TGTGCCAGCAGCAAAAACTCTCAGCCCCAGCATTTT. It translates to CASSKNSQPQHF.

The chain is built from TRBV7-2 and TRBJ2-2; D not certain. V shed 2 bases and J shed 4 bases, with 8 bases lying between them. CDR3 size: 14 residues. Germline assignment: CDR1 SGHTA and CDR2 FQGNSA. Here the CDR3 DNA reads TGTGCCAGCAGCTTACAGCGAGCCACCGGGGAGCTGTTTTTT. It is translated as CASSLQRATGELFF.

The V gene is TRBV3-1 (or the pseudogene TRBV3-2), the J gene TRBJ1-1; D is possibly TRBD1 (5 bases). Germline lookup yields CDR1 LGHDT and CDR2 YNNKEL (reference sequence). The CDR3 loop spans 16 amino acids. V lost 1 base and J lost 6, with 18 bases in between. This CDR3 reads CASSQASTAGVPEAFF. The CDR3 DNA is TGTGCCAGCAGCCAAGCATCGACCGCGGGGGTTCCTGAAGCTTTCTTT.

V gene TRBV6-5 combines with J gene TRBJ2-1, with 9 bases that match TRBD1. The CDR3 is 15 amino acids. From germline, CDR1 is MNHEY and CDR2 SVGAGI. Trimming at V came to 6 bases and at J to 6 bases, leaving 9 bases not matched to a gene. CDR3: CASSGTGTGINEQFF. DNA of the CDR3: TGTGCCAGCAGCGGGACCGGGACAGGGATCAATGAGCAGTTCTTC.

The rearrangement joins TRBV6-5 to TRBJ2-5; 7 positions agree with TRBD2. The trim removed 2 bases at V and 4 bases at J, leaving 10 bases unmatched. The CDR3 has 16 residues. Germline-derived CDR1 and CDR2 are MNHEY and SVGAGI. CDR3 region: CASSYRSERDRETQYF. For the CDR3, the DNA is TGTGCCAGCAGTTACAGGAGCGAGCGGGACCGAGAGACCCAGTACTTC.

The rearrangement uses TRBV6-5 and TRBJ2-4; D unclear. CDR3 size: 13 residues. The V end lost 6 bases, the J end lost 3 bases, and 9 bases lay between the germline ends. Germline V gene data show CDR1 as MNHEY and CDR2 as SVGAGI. CDR3 region: CASRPASKNIQYF. CDR3 DNA: TGTGCCAGCAGGCCGGCTAGCAAAAACATTCAGTACTTC.

The J gene is TRBJ2-7, the V gene TRBV5-1; TRBD1 aligns across 9 bases. The germline V gene encodes CDR1 SGHRS and CDR2 YFSETQ. The CDR3 runs to 14 residues. J lost 3 bases, V lost 5 bases, and 6 bases had no gene match. CDR3 amino acids: CASRIGDRDYEQYF. DNA of the CDR3: TGCGCCAGCAGAATAGGGGACAGGGACTACGAGCAGTACTTC.

This chain links TRBV12-3 or TRBV12-4 with TRBJ1-2; TRBD1 aligns across 9 bases. The CDR3 consists of 13 residues. V lost 6 bases and J lost 6; bases outside the gene matches: 5. DNA for the CDR3: TGTGCCAGCAGCCCCGGGACAGGGCATGGCTACACCTTC. It codes for CASSPGTGHGYTF.

The gene calls are TRBV11-2 and TRBJ2-7; TRBD1 matches at 8 bases. There are 15 residues in the CDR3. Germline assignment: CDR1 SGHAT and CDR2 FQNNGV. Germline trimming cut 4 bases from V and 9 bases from J; bases unmatched to any gene: 14. CDR3 in amino acids: CASSSPRTGYNGQYF. As DNA, the CDR3 is TGTGCCAGCAGCTCCCCCCGGACAGGGTACAATGGGCAGTACTTC. Full variable domain (rest looked up from reference TRBV11-2 and TRBJ2-7): EAGVAQSPRYKIIEKRQSVAFWCNPISGHATLYWYQQILGQGPKLLIQFQNNGVVDDSQLPKDRFSAERLKGVDSTLKIQPAKLEDSAVYLCASSSPRTGYNGQYFGPGTRLTVT.

The rearrangement joins TRBV6-5 to TRBJ1-1; a weak D match, TRBD1 (5 bases). The germline V and J ends were trimmed by 2 bases and 7 bases, with 11 bases remaining between them. The germline CDR1 and CDR2 sequences are MNHEY and SVGAGI. This CDR3 comprises 13 residues. The CDR3: CASSYVQGLEAFF. As DNA, the CDR3 is TGTGCCAGCAGTTACGTCCAGGGTCTTGAAGCTTTCTTT.

The chain has TRBV7-8 and TRBJ2-5; no definite D call. From germline, CDR1 is SGHVS and CDR2 FQNEAQ. The V and J ends lost 0 bases and 2 bases respectively, with 10 bases between them. The CDR3 is made up of 15 amino acids. The CDR3 loop reads CASSLAYSLQETQYF. CDR3 coding DNA: TGTGCCAGCAGCTTAGCATACAGCTTACAAGAGACCCAGTACTTC.

To note about this clone: A much bigger clone sits one base away, suggesting this may be a read error. CDR3 in amino acids: CARSGGGRETQYF. The DNA for the CDR3 is TGTGCCCGCAGCGGGGGGGGTCGAGAGACCCAGTACTTC. The chain links TRBV9 to TRBJ2-5; 10 nucleotides match TRBD2. The germline CDR1 and CDR2 sequences are SGDLS and YYNGEE. CDR3 length: 13 amino acids.

DNA for the CDR3: TGTGCCAGCAGCTTAGACAGGGGGCCCTACGAGCAGTACTTC. Amino acids: CASSLDRGPYEQYF. This chain connects TRBV7-9 to TRBJ2-7, with 9 nucleotides matching TRBD1. The CDR3 is 14 residues long. The V segment lost 1 base and the J segment 2 bases; nucleotides outside the gene matches: 0. Germline values: CDR1 SEHNR, CDR2 FQNEAQ (reference sequence).

The rearrangement uses TRBV6-5 and TRBJ1-2; TRBD1 is a possible D gene (5 bases). The CDR3 has 14 residues. The V end was cut by 4 bases, the J end by 6 bases, with 15 bases between. From germline, CDR1 is MNHEY and CDR2 SVGAGI. Here the CDR3 reads CASSSRTGEDGYTF. DNA of the CDR3: TGTGCCAGCAGTTCTCGGACGGGGGAGGATGGCTACACCTTC.

This chain connects TRBV2 to TRBJ2-2, with 7 bases aligning to TRBD1. Germline V gene data show CDR1 as SNHLY and CDR2 as FYNNEI. With 7 bases clipped from V and 0 bases from J, the junction kept 5 bases outside the gene matches. The CDR3 is 15 residues long. The CDR3 loop is CASTQGQSNTGELFF. In nucleotides, the CDR3 is TGTGCCAGCACCCAGGGACAGTCGAACACCGGGGAGCTGTTTTTT.

The rearrangement uses TRBV5-4 and TRBJ1-2; D not resolved. CDR1 is SGHNT and CDR2 is YYREEE in the germline V gene (reference sequence). The V end lost 10 bases, the J end lost 0 bases, and 16 bases lay between the germline ends. The CDR3 is 14 amino acids. CDR3 nucleotide sequence: TGTGCCTACCGAACCGGGTCAGCTAACTATGGCTACACCTTC. Amino acid sequence: CAYRTGSANYGYTF.

V is TRBV6-5 and J is TRBJ2-1, with TRBD2 as a possible D gene (5 bases). Germline V CDR1 and CDR2: MNHEY, SVGAGI. Trimming stripped 7 bases from V and 3 bases from J, with 10 bases between. The CDR3 runs 13 residues. CDR3 amino acids: CASITGYYNEQFF. DNA of the CDR3: TGTGCCAGCATAACGGGGTACTACAATGAGCAGTTCTTC.

In its sample, this clone was seen once. The CDR3 sequence is CASSRQGTNEKLFF. The CDR3 nucleotides read TGTGCCAGCTCACGACAGGGGACAAATGAAAAACTGTTTTTT. The chain joins TRBV18 to TRBJ1-4; TRBD1 matches at 8 bases. The CDR3 sequence is 14 residues long. The J segment lost 5 bases and the V segment lost 4 bases, leaving 3 bases of the junction unmatched. Germline lookup yields CDR1 KGHSH and CDR2 LQKENI.

This chain joins TRBV3-1 (or the pseudogene TRBV3-2) and TRBJ2-1; 8 nucleotides match TRBD2. Germline V gives CDR1 LGHDT, CDR2 YNNKEL (reference sequence). The J segment lost 12 bases and the V segment lost 1 base, leaving 8 bases of the junction unmatched. The CDR3 has 14 amino acids. CDR3 protein: CASSQVGGRYSQFF. In DNA form, the CDR3 reads TGTGCCAGCAGCCAAGTGGGCGGGAGGTACTCGCAGTTCTTC.

The CDR3 loop reads CASGQQGATNEKLFF. The DNA for the CDR3 is TGTGCCAGCGGCCAACAGGGGGCTACTAATGAAAAACTGTTTTTT. This rearrangement joins TRBV27 to TRBJ1-4, with 9 nucleotides matching TRBD1. V dropped 8 bases and J dropped 2; count of bases not matched to a gene: 6. This CDR3 contains 15 residues. Germline V CDR1 and CDR2: MNHEY, SMNVEV (reference sequence).

A few counts support this clone. J is TRBJ1-1 and V is TRBV21-1. TRBV21-1 is a recognized pseudogene. The CDR3 spans 10 residues. The DNA for the CDR3 is TGTGCCAGCGCGGGATCCGAAGCTTTCTTT. Translation gives CASAGSEAFF.